This TCR beta chain was profiled in a study of cytomegalovirus exposure and HLA in healthy donors. PCR primers comprised 60 Vbeta and 13 Jbeta primers. Profiled with immunoSEQ multiplex PCR; TCRdb holds only in-frame clones, not every one. The table records about 68,000 clones, 70% to 90% of them present only once. Study-wide findings and caveats: The listing of 150 to 200 TCR beta chains classed them as cytomegalovirus-associated.

Concerning this clone itself: The antigen remains undetermined.

The CDR3 spans 16 residues. Between the trimmed V and J ends, which lost 0 bases and 5 bases, there was a span of 14 bases. From germline, CDR1 is LNHDA and CDR2 SQIVND (reference sequence). The specimen sequenced was PBMCs. J is TRBJ1-5 and V is TRBV19; possible D gene TRBD1, 6 bases. This sequence originates from a human donor in good health. The CDR3 reads CASSIDWGQWDQPQHF. The CDR3 bases are TGTGCCAGTAGTATAGACTGGGGGCAATGGGATCAGCCCCAGCATTTT.